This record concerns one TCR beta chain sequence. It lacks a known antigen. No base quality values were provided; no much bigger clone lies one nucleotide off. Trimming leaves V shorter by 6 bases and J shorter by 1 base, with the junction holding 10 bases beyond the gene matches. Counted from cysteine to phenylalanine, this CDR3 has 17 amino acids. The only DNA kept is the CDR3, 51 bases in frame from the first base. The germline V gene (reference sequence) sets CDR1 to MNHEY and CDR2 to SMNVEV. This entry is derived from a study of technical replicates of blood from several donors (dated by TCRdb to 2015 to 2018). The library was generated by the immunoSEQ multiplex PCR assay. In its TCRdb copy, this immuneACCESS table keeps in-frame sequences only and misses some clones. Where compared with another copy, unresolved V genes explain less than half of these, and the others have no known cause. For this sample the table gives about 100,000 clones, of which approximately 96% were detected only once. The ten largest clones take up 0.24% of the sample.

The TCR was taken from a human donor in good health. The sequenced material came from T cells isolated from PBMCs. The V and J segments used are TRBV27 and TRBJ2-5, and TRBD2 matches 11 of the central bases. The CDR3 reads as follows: CASSAGVLAGVQETQYF. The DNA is TGTGCCAGCAGCGCGGGGGTACTAGCGGGAGTCCAAGAGACCCAGTACTTC.